The TCR beta chain described here comes from a study of T cell responses to AZD1222 COVID-19 vaccine. Unmatched junction bases numbered 8, after V lost 6 bases and J lost 6 bases. The V gene's germline CDR1 is MNHEY and CDR2 SMNVEV (reference sequence). This CDR3 contains 14 residues. Measured with immunoSEQ multiplex PCR; TCRdb has only the in-frame clones, and not every one. The table has over 150,000 clones, around 87% seen once; the top ten hold roughly 4.3%. This clone was detected only a few times. What it binds is not known. Study-level findings and limits: Rises in breadth and depth of Spike-specific TCRs came after two AZD1222 doses. Only six or seven AZD1222 recipients tested seropositive at baseline. Spike as a whole was targeted by vaccine-associated CD4 TCRs, dominant at 160-218 and 743-854.

Sequenced here: peripheral blood, sampled 28 days after the second AZD1222 dose. The chain carries TRBV27 and TRBJ1-2; 9 bases line up with TRBD1. The receptor was derived from an adult who received the AZD1222 COVID-19 vaccine. The CDR3 loop reads CASRGTGWGHGYTF. The CDR3 DNA follows: TGTGCCAGCAGGGGGACAGGGTGGGGGCATGGCTACACCTTC.